The source of this T cell receptor (beta chain) is a study of blood T cells in healthy people across ages (dated by TCRdb to about 2015). A note on the overall study: In model experiments, roughly one uniquely barcoded TCR beta cDNA molecule per two T cells was captured by template switching. Using deep sequencing normalized with unique cDNA molecular identifiers, the study measured how TCR beta repertoire diversity changes with age. Donors were grouped into four age groups: young (average 16 years), middle-aged (39), aged (around 66) and long-lived (just over 80). The study analyzed two additional independent replicas of 1 million unique cDNA reads from the same blood draw for two donors, one aged 18 to 29 and one aged 80 or older.

Libraries were made using 5' RACE. Data came from an Illumina HiSeq 2500. A second PCR of about 7 to 12 cycles was run with a J-beta primer mix and a sample-barcoded 5' primer. Each TCR beta cDNA molecule received a unique molecular identifier from a template-switch 5' adaptor carrying 12 random nucleotides. At least 2.5 million CDR3-containing paired-end reads were obtained from each sample. First-strand cDNA synthesis was performed from all RNA using the Mint cDNA synthesis kit, with priming by a TRBC-specific oligonucleotide. Following uracil-DNA glycosylase treatment, all cDNA underwent a first 18-cycle PCR with the universal primers M1SS and BC2_uni_R. In the source study's methods: Normalization of each sample was performed by random selection of 1 million high-quality reads, each carrying a distinct molecular identifier. Instead of being binned into consensus sequences, reads that shared molecular identifiers were thrown out. CDR3 identification, clonotype clustering and error correction used MiTCR with a Q25 quality threshold and the strictest error-elimination algorithm. A nonparametric unseen species model using Euler transformation provided a lower-bound estimate of total TCR beta diversity. The raw public data were reprocessed by TCRdb itself: fastp quality trimming at Q25, MiXCR clonotype calling, in-frame beta chains only. Rows merge per CDR3 protein into single entries with the most common DNA and genes. These V and J calls are TCRdb output, not the study's own analysis. The sample table records 900,000 to 950,000 distinct CDR3 sequences; almost 30% of these occur just once. Of the sample, roughly a tenth falls within the top ten clones.

This clonotype was picked up a small number of times. Its recognized antigen is unknown. No much larger clone exists at a distance of one base, and base qualities are not known. The donors were about 40 Caucasian individuals from Russia, aged roughly 6 to 100 years, who were systemically healthy. Each donor gave around 9.9 milliliters of peripheral blood, collected into EDTA-treated Vacutainer tubes. PBMCs were isolated by Ficoll-Paque density-gradient centrifugation, with at least 6 million obtained per sample. Trizol reagent was used to extract total RNA from the PBMCs, yielding at least 6 micrograms per sample. For every donor, an aliquot of PBMCs went through flow cytometry to measure the percentages of naive CD45RAhigh/CD27high T cells. From the cysteine up to the phenylalanine, the CDR3 has a length of 14 residues. The sequence is cut down to CDR3 DNA, 42 bases in frame from base 1. After removal of 5 bases from V and 6 bases from J, the junction retains 10 bases not matched to a gene.

Results and caveats for the whole study, not just this receptor: Observed TCR beta diversity per million T cells fell roughly linearly with age, and a significant reduction was already apparent by age about 43. Total diversity estimates from one million sequenced T cells were considered lower bounds and underestimates. Compared with the aged group, more naive CD4+ T cells, fewer expanded clones and increased TCR diversity were shown by the long-lived group, suggesting age selection. Since profiling was done on bulk unsorted PBMCs, naive and antigen-experienced compartments could not be conclusively compared. Because the CMV infection status of the donors was unknown, age-related changes in expanded clonotypes may potentially have been confounded. The percentage of naive T cells measured by flow cytometry correlated strongly with observed TCR beta diversity.

These records were also assigned to another study, of T cells of mothers and their children. Reported in the second study: Nine systemically healthy Caucasian individuals served as donors, namely three mothers together with their six children. cDNA synthesis used all of the extracted RNA, with around 1.5 ug of RNA in each 15 ul reaction. Sample barcodes and 2-4 random nucleotides were added via the M1S primer in the second PCR. Over 9.5 million TCR beta CDR3 reads came from each mother, compared with some 3.1 million reads from each child. In both related and unrelated pairs, thymic selection shapes the output of TCR recombination in a similar way, with inherited differences having only a minor effect. Related mother-child pairs always showed normalized repertoire overlap that was slightly higher than in unrelated mother-child pairs, though the difference was never significant. Persistent microchimeric T cell clones were not detected, at a sensitivity of roughly 100 clones per million clonotypes. In the study, deep NGS was used to compare the TCR beta repertoires of mothers and children, and features distinguishing related mother-child pairs from unrelated individuals were sought. On average, the children were roughly 11 +/- 4 years old, while the mothers were about 40 +/- 4 years old. After adapters were ligated using NEBNext reagents, the libraries underwent 100+100 nt paired-end sequencing on an Illumina HiSeq 2000. To prevent cross-contamination, the mother and child libraries were prepared one month apart and sequenced in separate runs. For each donor, somewhere between roughly 450,000 and 2,200,000 distinct TCR beta clonotypes were identified. Naive TCR beta clonotypes were estimated from low-frequency clonotypes matched to each donor's FACS-determined naive share, without sorting.

Recombination connected TRBV12-3 or TRBV12-4 to TRBJ2-7, with TRBD2 identical over 7 junction bases. Sequences were obtained from blood. The clonotype comes from a woman aged 40 to 50 in good health. The CDR3 corresponds to CASSLNGLVGEQYF. The DNA is as follows: TGTGCCAGCAGTCTCAACGGACTAGTTGGCGAGCAGTACTTC.